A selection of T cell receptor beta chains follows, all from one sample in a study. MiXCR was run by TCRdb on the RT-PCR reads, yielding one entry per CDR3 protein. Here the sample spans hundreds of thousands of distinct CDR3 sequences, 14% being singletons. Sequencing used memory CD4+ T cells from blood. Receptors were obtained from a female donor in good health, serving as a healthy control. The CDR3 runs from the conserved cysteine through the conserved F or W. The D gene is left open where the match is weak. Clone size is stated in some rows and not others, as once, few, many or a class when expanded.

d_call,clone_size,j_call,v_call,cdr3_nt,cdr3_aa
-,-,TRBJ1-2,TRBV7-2,TGTGCCAGCAGCTTAGAGGCCACCGGATACTATGGCTACACCTTC,CASSLEATGYYGYTF
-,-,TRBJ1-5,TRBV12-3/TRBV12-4,TGTGCCAGCAGTATTTCCACGGGGCATCAGCCCCAGCATTTT,CASSISTGHQPQHF
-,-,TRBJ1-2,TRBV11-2,TGTGCCAGCAGCTTGTTCAGACCCACGAACTATGGCTACACCTTC,CASSLFRPTNYGYTF
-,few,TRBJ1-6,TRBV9,TGTGCCAGCAGCGTCGACAGCTCCTATAATTCACCCCTCCACTTT,CASSVDSSYNSPLHF
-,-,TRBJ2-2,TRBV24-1,TGTGCCACCAGTCAGGGACAGAACACCGGGGAGCTGTTTTTT,CATSQGQNTGELFF
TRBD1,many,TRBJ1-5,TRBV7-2,TGTGCCAGCAGCTCGGGACAGGGTAGTCAGCCCCAGCATTTT,CASSSGQGSQPQHF
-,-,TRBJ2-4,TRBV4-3,TGCGCCAGCAGCCAGAGCTCTACACTAGCTTGGGGGAAGGAGGGCAAAAACATTCAGTACTTC,CASSQSSTLAWGKEGKNIQYF
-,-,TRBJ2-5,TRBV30,TGTGCCTGGAGTGTGAGTCTGGAGACCCAGTACTTC,CAWSVSLETQYF
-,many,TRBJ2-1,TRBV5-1,TGCGCCAGCAGCTTGGGCAGGGTTCGGAATGAGCAGTTCTTC,CASSLGRVRNEQFF
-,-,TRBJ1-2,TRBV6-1,TGTGCCAGCAGATCCCGGGCAGCTAACTATGGCTACACCTTC,CASRSRAANYGYTF
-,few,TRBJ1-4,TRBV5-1,TGCGCCAGCAGCTTGTCACAGCTTAATGAAAAACTGTTTTTT,CASSLSQLNEKLFF
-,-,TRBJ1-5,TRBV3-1,TGTGCCAGCAGCCGCTTCAATCAGCCCCAGCATTTT,CASSRFNQPQHF
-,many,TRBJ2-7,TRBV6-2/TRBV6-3,TGTGCCAGCAGTTTTCCGTTTGGCGAGCAGTACTTC,CASSFPFGEQYF
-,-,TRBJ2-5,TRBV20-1,TGCAGTGCTAGAGCCCGCTCCTATGTGGAGACCCAGTACTTC,CSARARSYVETQYF
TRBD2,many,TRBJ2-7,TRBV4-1,TGCGCCAGCAGCCTGACTAGCGGATCCGCCTACGAGCAGTACTTC,CASSLTSGSAYEQYF
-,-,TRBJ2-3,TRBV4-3,TGCGCCAGCAGCCAAGAGCGGGGCACAGATACGCAGTATTTT,CASSQERGTDTQYF
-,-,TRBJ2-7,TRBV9,TGTGCCAGCAGCGTCAGACTAGTCCCCTACGAGCAGTACTTC,CASSVRLVPYEQYF
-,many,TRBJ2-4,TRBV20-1,TGCAGTGCTCGACAGGCCAACATTCAGTACTTC,CSARQANIQYF
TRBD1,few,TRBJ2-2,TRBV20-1,TGCAGTGCTCGGACAGGGGGCGCCGGGGAGCTGTTTTTT,CSARTGGAGELFF
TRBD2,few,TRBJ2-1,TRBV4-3,TGCGCCAGCAGCCGACAAGCGGGACTAGCGGCTAACAATGAGCAGTTCTTC,CASSRQAGLAANNEQFF
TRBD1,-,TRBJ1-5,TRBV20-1,TGCAGTGCTAGTAAGGGACAGTTCAATCAGCCCCAGCATTTT,CSASKGQFNQPQHF
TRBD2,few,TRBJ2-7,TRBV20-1,TGCAGTGCTAGAGGTGGACTAGCCTACCTCGAGCAGTACTTC,CSARGGLAYLEQYF
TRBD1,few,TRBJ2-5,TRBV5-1,TGCGCCAGCAGCACGACAGGGAAACAAGAGACCCAGTACTTC,CASSTTGKQETQYF
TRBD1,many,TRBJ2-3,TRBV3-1,TGTGCCAGCAGCCACCAGGGACAGGGGGTGGATACGCAGTATTTT,CASSHQGQGVDTQYF
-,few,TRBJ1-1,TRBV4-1,TGCGCCAGCAGCCAAGAAGTCGGGAGGAACACTGAAGCTTTCTTT,CASSQEVGRNTEAFF
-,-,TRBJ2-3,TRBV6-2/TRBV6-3,TGTGCCAGCAGTTACGCATTGGGGCGGACCATCACAGATACGCAGTATTTT,CASSYALGRTITDTQYF